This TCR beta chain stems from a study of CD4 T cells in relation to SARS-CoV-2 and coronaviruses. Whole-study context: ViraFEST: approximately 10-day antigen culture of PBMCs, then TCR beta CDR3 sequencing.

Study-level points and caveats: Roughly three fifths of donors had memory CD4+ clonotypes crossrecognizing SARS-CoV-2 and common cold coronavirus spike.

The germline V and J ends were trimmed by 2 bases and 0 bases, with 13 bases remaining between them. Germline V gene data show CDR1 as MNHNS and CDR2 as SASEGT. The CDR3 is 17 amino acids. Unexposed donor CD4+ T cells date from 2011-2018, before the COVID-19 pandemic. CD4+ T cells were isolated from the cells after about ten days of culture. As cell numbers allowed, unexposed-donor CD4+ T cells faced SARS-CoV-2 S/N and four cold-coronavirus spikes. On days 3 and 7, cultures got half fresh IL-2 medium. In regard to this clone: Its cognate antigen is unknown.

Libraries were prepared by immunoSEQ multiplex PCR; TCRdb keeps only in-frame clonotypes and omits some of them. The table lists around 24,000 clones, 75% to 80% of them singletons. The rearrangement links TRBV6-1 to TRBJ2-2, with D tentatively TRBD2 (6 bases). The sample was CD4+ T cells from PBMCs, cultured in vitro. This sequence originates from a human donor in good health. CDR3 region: CASSELRTSTNTGELFF. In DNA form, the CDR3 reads TGTGCCAGCAGTGAACTCCGAACTAGCACGAACACCGGGGAGCTGTTTTTT.